This TCR beta chain derives from a study of memory CD4+ T cells and cytomegalovirus serostatus. Trimming shortened V by 3 bases and J by 2 bases, and 14 bases separated the two germline ends. The length of the CDR3 is 15 residues. The V gene's germline CDR1 is SGHVS and CDR2 FNYEAQ. The repertoire was sequenced with immunoSEQ multiplex PCR; TCRdb's copy has only in-frame clones and lacks some. The sample consists of approximately 56,000 clones, roughly 82% of them appearing once. Single viable CD3+CD4+CD8-CD45RO+ cells were sorted as the memory CD4+ T cells. The gene calls are TRBV7-6 and TRBJ2-7; weak D call: TRBD1 (6 bases). Sample: memory CD4+ T cells from blood. The source is an adult in good health and CMV-seronegative. The chain's CDR3 is CASSFAEGHTYEQYF. As DNA, the CDR3 is TGTGCCAGCAGCTTCGCCGAGGGACACACCTACGAGCAGTACTTC.